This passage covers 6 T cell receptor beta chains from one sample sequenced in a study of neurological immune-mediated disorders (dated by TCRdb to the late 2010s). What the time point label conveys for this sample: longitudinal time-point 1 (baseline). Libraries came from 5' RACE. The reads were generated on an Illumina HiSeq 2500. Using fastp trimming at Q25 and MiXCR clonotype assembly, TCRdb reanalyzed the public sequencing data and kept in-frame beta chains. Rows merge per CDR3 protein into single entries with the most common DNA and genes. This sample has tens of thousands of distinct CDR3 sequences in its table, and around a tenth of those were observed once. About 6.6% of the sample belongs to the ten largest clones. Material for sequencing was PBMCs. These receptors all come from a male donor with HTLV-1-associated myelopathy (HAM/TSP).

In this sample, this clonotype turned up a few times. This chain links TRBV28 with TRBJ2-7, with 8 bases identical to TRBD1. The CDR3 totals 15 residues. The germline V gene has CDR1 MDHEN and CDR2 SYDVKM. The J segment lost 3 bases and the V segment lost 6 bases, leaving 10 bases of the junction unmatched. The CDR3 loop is CASRTDRGASYEQYF. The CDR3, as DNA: TGTGCCAGCAGGACCGACAGGGGAGCTAGCTACGAGCAGTACTTC. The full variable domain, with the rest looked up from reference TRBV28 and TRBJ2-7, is DVKVTQSSRYLVKRTGEKVFLECVQDMDHENMFWYRQDPGLGLRLIYFSYDVKMKEKGDIPEGYSVSREKKERFSLILESASTNQTSMYLCASRTDRGASYEQYFGPGTRLTVT.

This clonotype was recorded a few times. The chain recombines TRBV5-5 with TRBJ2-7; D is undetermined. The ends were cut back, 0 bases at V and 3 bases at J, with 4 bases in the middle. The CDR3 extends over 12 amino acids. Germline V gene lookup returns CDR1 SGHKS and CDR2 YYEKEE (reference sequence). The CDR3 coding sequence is TGTGCCAGCAGCTTGGGTATCTACGAGCAGTACTTC. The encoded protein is CASSLGIYEQYF.

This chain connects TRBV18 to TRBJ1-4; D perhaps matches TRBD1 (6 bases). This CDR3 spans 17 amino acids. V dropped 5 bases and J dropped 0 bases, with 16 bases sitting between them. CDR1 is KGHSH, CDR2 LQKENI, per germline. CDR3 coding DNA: TGTGCCAGCTCATCGGGACAACCATGGGCAACTAATGAAAAACTGTTTTTT. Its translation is CASSSGQPWATNEKLFF.

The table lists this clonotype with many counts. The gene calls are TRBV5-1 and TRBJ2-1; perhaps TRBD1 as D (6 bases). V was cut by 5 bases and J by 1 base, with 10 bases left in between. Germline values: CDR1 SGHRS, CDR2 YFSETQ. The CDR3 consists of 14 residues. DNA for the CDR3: TGCGCCAGCAGGGACCAGGGGTCCTACAATGAGCAGTTCTTC. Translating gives CASRDQGSYNEQFF.

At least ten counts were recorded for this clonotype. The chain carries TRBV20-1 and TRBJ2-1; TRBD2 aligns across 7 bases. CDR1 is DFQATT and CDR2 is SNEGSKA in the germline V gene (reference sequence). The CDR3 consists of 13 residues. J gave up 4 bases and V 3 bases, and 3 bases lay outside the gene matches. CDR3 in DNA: TGCAGTGCTAGCCAGCGGGGTTACAATGAGCAGTTCTTC. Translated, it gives CSASQRGYNEQFF.

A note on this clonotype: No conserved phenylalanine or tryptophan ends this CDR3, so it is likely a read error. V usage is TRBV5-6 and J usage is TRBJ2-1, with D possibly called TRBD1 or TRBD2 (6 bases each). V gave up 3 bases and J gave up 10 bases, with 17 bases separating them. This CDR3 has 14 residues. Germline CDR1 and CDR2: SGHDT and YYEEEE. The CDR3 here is CASSSLGGGGEQFY. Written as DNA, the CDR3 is TGTGCCAGCAGCTCCTTAGGAGGGGGTGGGGAGCAGTTCTAC.